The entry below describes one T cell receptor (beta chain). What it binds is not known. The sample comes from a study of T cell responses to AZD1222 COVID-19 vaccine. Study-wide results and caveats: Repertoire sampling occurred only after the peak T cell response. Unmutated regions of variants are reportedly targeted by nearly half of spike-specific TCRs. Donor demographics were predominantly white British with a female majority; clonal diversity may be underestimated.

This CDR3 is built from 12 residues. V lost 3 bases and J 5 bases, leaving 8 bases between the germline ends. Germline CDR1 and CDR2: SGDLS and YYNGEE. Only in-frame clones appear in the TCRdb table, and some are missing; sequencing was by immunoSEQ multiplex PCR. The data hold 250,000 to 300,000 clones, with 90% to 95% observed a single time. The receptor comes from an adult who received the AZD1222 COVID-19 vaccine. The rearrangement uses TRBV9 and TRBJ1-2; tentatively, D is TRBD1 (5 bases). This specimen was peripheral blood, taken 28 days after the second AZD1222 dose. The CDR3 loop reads CASSGPGYGYTF. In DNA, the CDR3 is TGTGCCAGCAGCGGACCAGGGTATGGCTACACCTTC.